A selection of T cell receptor beta chains follows, all from one sample in a study of T-cell reconstitution after alpha-beta-depleted transplantation in children. TCRdb re-analysed the PCR reads in MiXCR, keeping a single row per CDR3 protein. Among 70,000 or so distinct CDR3 sequences listed, about a tenth were seen once. This specimen was PBMCs, taken before TCRalphabeta/CD19-depleted stem cell transplant. These receptors originate from a boy aged 5-17 years with acute myeloid leukemia, due to receive a stem cell transplant. Both conserved end residues are part of each CDR3. Fields, in order: clone size, V gene, D gene, J gene, CDR3 DNA, CDR3 protein. D genes are given only for firm matches. The size entry is marked missing in some rows and otherwise reads once, few, many or a size class.

size: many
V: TRBV9
D: TRBD2
J: TRBJ2-3
DNA: TGTGCCAGCAGCATACCCTTTAGCGGGGGTAGCACAGATACGCAGTATTTT
CDR3: CASSIPFSGGSTDTQYF

size: many
V: TRBV12-3/TRBV12-4
D: -
J: TRBJ1-1
DNA: TGTGCCAGCAGTTTAGTATTGGGGGCTGGATGGGTTGACACTGAAGCTTTCTTT
CDR3: CASSLVLGAGWVDTEAFF

size: many
V: TRBV7-7
D: TRBD1
J: TRBJ2-1
DNA: TGTGCTAGCAGCTCCGGACAGGGCCTAAGTGAGCAGTTCTTC
CDR3: CASSSGQGLSEQFF

size: many
V: TRBV5-5
D: -
J: TRBJ2-1
DNA: TGTGCCAGCAGCTTAGCTTCGACTGGCAATGAGCAGTTCTTC
CDR3: CASSLASTGNEQFF

size: many
V: TRBV11-2
D: -
J: TRBJ2-2
DNA: TGTGCCAGCAGCTTAAGGGGGGCGAACACCGGGGAGCTGTTTTTT
CDR3: CASSLRGANTGELFF

size: -
V: TRBV6-1
D: -
J: TRBJ1-5
DNA: TGTGCCAGCAGTCCCCGGGGTTACGATCAGCCCCAGCATTTT
CDR3: CASSPRGYDQPQHF

size: many
V: TRBV4-1
D: -
J: TRBJ2-6
DNA: TGCGCCAGCAGCCAAGGGCCCCAGCCTGGGGCCAACGTCCTGACTTTC
CDR3: CASSQGPQPGANVLTF

size: many
V: TRBV7-2
D: -
J: TRBJ2-7
DNA: TGTGCCAGCAGCTTAGCGTGGGGCATCTCCTACGAGCAGTACTTC
CDR3: CASSLAWGISYEQYF

size: many
V: TRBV6-1
D: -
J: TRBJ2-5
DNA: TGTGCCAGCAATAGGAAGGGAGGACAAGAGACCCAGTACTTC
CDR3: CASNRKGGQETQYF

size: -
V: TRBV5-6
D: -
J: TRBJ2-5
DNA: TGTGCCAGCAGCTCCAGGCTCCTCGGCGGGGAGACCCAGTACTTC
CDR3: CASSSRLLGGETQYF

size: many
V: TRBV24-1
D: -
J: TRBJ2-5
DNA: TGTGCCACCAGTGAGCCAGCGGGCCCCCAAGAGACCCAGTACTTC
CDR3: CATSEPAGPQETQYF

size: many
V: TRBV15
D: TRBD1
J: TRBJ1-4
DNA: TGTGCCACCAGCAGGAGACAGGGGGCGCGGACTAATGAAAAACTGTTTTTT
CDR3: CATSRRQGARTNEKLFF

size: many
V: TRBV3-1
D: TRBD2
J: TRBJ2-1
DNA: TGTGCCAGCAGCCAAGGCCTAGCGGGAATATCCTACAATGAGCAGTTCTTC
CDR3: CASSQGLAGISYNEQFF

size: many
V: TRBV6-4
D: TRBD2
J: TRBJ2-3
DNA: TGTGCCAGCAGTGACTCGTTTCCTAGCGGGGGCACAGATACGCAGTATTTT
CDR3: CASSDSFPSGGTDTQYF

size: -
V: TRBV6-2/TRBV6-3
D: -
J: TRBJ1-5
DNA: TGTGCCAGCACCCAACAGGGAGGAAACAATCAGCCCCAGCATTTT
CDR3: CASTQQGGNNQPQHF

size: -
V: TRBV2
D: -
J: TRBJ2-3
DNA: TGTGCCAGCAGTGCATCCATAGGGATCCCGAATACGCAGTATTTT
CDR3: CASSASIGIPNTQYF

size: many
V: TRBV7-2
D: TRBD2
J: TRBJ2-1
DNA: TGTGCCAGCAGTCCCACCGGGACTAGCGACTACAATGAGCAGTTCTTC
CDR3: CASSPTGTSDYNEQFF

size: many
V: TRBV28
D: -
J: TRBJ1-2
DNA: TGTGCCAGCAGACTCCCGGTAGCGGGGTCTGGCTACACCTTC
CDR3: CASRLPVAGSGYTF

size: many
V: TRBV4-3
D: -
J: TRBJ2-1
DNA: TGCGCCAGCAGCCAAGATAACTCAAGGAGTTCTGAGCAGTTCTTC
CDR3: CASSQDNSRSSEQFF

size: many
V: TRBV5-1
D: TRBD2
J: TRBJ2-5
DNA: TGCGCCAGCAGCTTGGGGGGGACTAGCGGTGAAGAGACCCAGTACTTC
CDR3: CASSLGGTSGEETQYF

size: many
V: TRBV5-1
D: -
J: TRBJ1-2
DNA: TGCGCCAGCAGCTTGACTCCAGGGATGGGTGGCTACACCTTC
CDR3: CASSLTPGMGGYTF

size: many
V: TRBV6-2/TRBV6-3
D: -
J: TRBJ2-2
DNA: TGTGCCACCTTTAGGGCCGGGGAGCTGTTTTTT
CDR3: CATFRAGELFF

size: many
V: TRBV5-1
D: TRBD2
J: TRBJ2-2
DNA: TGCGCCAGCAGCTTGTCCTTTGGGACTAGTACCGGGGAGCTGTTTTTT
CDR3: CASSLSFGTSTGELFF

size: many
V: TRBV12-3/TRBV12-4
D: -
J: TRBJ2-1
DNA: TGTGCCAGCAGCCGCAACTATTGGGACTTCTACAATGAGCAGTTCTTC
CDR3: CASSRNYWDFYNEQFF

size: many
V: TRBV20-1
D: TRBD2
J: TRBJ2-1
DNA: TGCAGTGCTAGAGATCGGTGGGGGGGGAGTTCTACCTACAATGAGCAGTTCTTC
CDR3: CSARDRWGGSSTYNEQFF

size: -
V: TRBV7-9
D: TRBD2
J: TRBJ2-1
DNA: TGTGCCAGCAGCTTGGGGGGGAGGGCCTTCTACAATGAGCAGTTCTTC
CDR3: CASSLGGRAFYNEQFF